The rows below give T cell receptor beta chains drawn from one sample of a study of OX40 agonist ivuxolimab in advanced cancers. Measured with immunoSEQ multiplex PCR; TCRdb has only the in-frame clones, and not every one. In the table there are roughly 70,000 clones, approximately 90% of which are singletons. Sample: CD4+ or CD8+ T cells sorted from blood, taken in a trial of the OX40 agonist ivuxolimab. The receptors derive from an adult with an advanced solid tumor such as melanoma, head and neck, liver or kidney cancer. Both conserved end residues are part of each CDR3. The order of the fields is V gene, clone size, J gene, CDR3 length, D gene, CDR3 protein, CDR3 DNA. D genes are given only for firm matches. Expanded clones are given a class, and other clones once, few, many or no size at all.

V gene: TRBV5-6; clone size: .; J gene: TRBJ2-2; CDR3 length: 12; D gene: .; CDR3 protein: CASSLKSGELFF; CDR3 DNA: TGTGCCAGCAGCTTGAAGTCCGGGGAGCTGTTTTTT
V gene: TRBV6-6; clone size: .; J gene: TRBJ1-2; CDR3 length: 16; D gene: .; CDR3 protein: CASSQTGTPTNYGYTF; CDR3 DNA: TGTGCCAGCAGTCAAACCGGGACACCGACTAACTATGGCTACACCTTC
V gene: TRBV10-2; clone size: .; J gene: TRBJ1-5; CDR3 length: 16; D gene: TRBD1; CDR3 protein: CASSEGQVGANQPQHF; CDR3 DNA: TGCGCCAGCAGTGAGGGACAGGTCGGGGCGAATCAGCCCCAGCATTTT
V gene: TRBV4-1; clone size: .; J gene: TRBJ2-4; CDR3 length: 16; D gene: .; CDR3 protein: CASSRLGGLAKNIQYF; CDR3 DNA: TGCGCCAGCAGCCGTTTAGGGGGGCTAGCCAAAAACATTCAGTACTTC
V gene: TRBV19; clone size: once; J gene: TRBJ2-5; CDR3 length: 17; D gene: TRBD1; CDR3 protein: CASSTSGTAFQVETQYF; CDR3 DNA: TGTGCCAGTAGTACCTCCGGGACAGCCTTCCAAGTGGAGACCCAGTACTTC
V gene: TRBV5-5; clone size: .; J gene: TRBJ2-5; CDR3 length: 13; D gene: .; CDR3 protein: CASSPGTLETQYF; CDR3 DNA: TGTGCCAGCAGCCCGGGGACTCTTGAGACCCAGTACTTC
V gene: TRBV30; clone size: .; J gene: TRBJ2-3; CDR3 length: 15; D gene: .; CDR3 protein: CAWSPASRPTDTQYF; CDR3 DNA: TGTGCCTGGAGTCCGGCTAGCAGACCCACAGATACGCAGTATTTT
V gene: TRBV5-1; clone size: .; J gene: TRBJ2-5; CDR3 length: 15; D gene: TRBD2; CDR3 protein: CASNPGLAGAETQYF; CDR3 DNA: TGCGCCAGCAACCCGGGACTAGCGGGAGCAGAGACCCAGTACTTC
V gene: TRBV27; clone size: .; J gene: TRBJ2-7; CDR3 length: 13; D gene: .; CDR3 protein: CASSLSGTLVQYF; CDR3 DNA: TGTGCCAGCAGTTTATCCGGGACACTTGTGCAGTACTTC
V gene: TRBV9; clone size: .; J gene: TRBJ2-2; CDR3 length: 14; D gene: .; CDR3 protein: CASSGRDYTGELFF; CDR3 DNA: TGTGCCAGCAGCGGACGGGACTACACCGGGGAGCTGTTTTTT
V gene: TRBV6-5; clone size: .; J gene: TRBJ2-1; CDR3 length: 10; D gene: .; CDR3 protein: CASGLAEQFF; CDR3 DNA: TGTGCCAGCGGTTTGGCGGAGCAGTTCTTC
V gene: TRBV11-3; clone size: .; J gene: TRBJ2-7; CDR3 length: 14; D gene: TRBD1; CDR3 protein: CASSDGQDHYEQYF; CDR3 DNA: TGTGCCAGCAGCGACGGACAGGACCACTACGAGCAGTACTTC
V gene: TRBV12-5; clone size: few; J gene: TRBJ1-5; CDR3 length: 15; D gene: .; CDR3 protein: CASGLGQTRGQPQHF; CDR3 DNA: TGTGCTAGTGGTTTAGGACAGACGCGGGGTCAGCCCCAGCATTTT
V gene: TRBV7-2; clone size: once; J gene: TRBJ2-3; CDR3 length: 14; D gene: .; CDR3 protein: CASSLRTSTDTQYF; CDR3 DNA: TGTGCCAGCAGCTTAAGGACTAGCACAGATACGCAGTATTTT
V gene: TRBV15; clone size: .; J gene: TRBJ2-2; CDR3 length: 16; D gene: .; CDR3 protein: CATSREMSSVTGELFF; CDR3 DNA: TGTGCCACCAGCAGAGAGATGAGTAGCGTAACCGGGGAGCTGTTTTTT
V gene: TRBV27; clone size: .; J gene: TRBJ2-7; CDR3 length: 13; D gene: TRBD1; CDR3 protein: CASSYSRGREQYF; CDR3 DNA: TGTGCCAGCAGTTATAGCAGGGGGCGAGAGCAGTACTTC
V gene: TRBV19; clone size: .; J gene: TRBJ1-1; CDR3 length: 14; D gene: .; CDR3 protein: CASSITDMNTEAFF; CDR3 DNA: TGTGCCAGTAGTATTACCGACATGAACACTGAAGCTTTCTTT
V gene: TRBV7-3; clone size: .; J gene: TRBJ2-1; CDR3 length: 15; D gene: TRBD2; CDR3 protein: CASSSRLAGWNEQFF; CDR3 DNA: TGTGCCAGCAGCTCGAGACTAGCGGGATGGAATGAGCAGTTCTTC
V gene: TRBV29-1; clone size: .; J gene: TRBJ2-3; CDR3 length: 16; D gene: TRBD1; CDR3 protein: CSVGGIDRAHTDTQYF; CDR3 DNA: TGCAGCGTTGGAGGTATCGACAGGGCTCACACAGATACGCAGTATTTT
V gene: TRBV7-2; clone size: few; J gene: TRBJ1-3; CDR3 length: 15; D gene: .; CDR3 protein: CASSFAGVSGNTIYF; CDR3 DNA: TGTGCCAGCAGCTTCGCGGGAGTCTCTGGAAACACCATATATTTT
V gene: TRBV18; clone size: .; J gene: TRBJ2-3; CDR3 length: 12; D gene: .; CDR3 protein: CASSPSTDTQYF; CDR3 DNA: TGTGCCAGCTCACCTAGCACAGATACGCAGTATTTT
V gene: TRBV25-1; clone size: .; J gene: TRBJ2-7; CDR3 length: 15; D gene: .; CDR3 protein: CASSEYEAQTYEQYF; CDR3 DNA: TGTGCCAGCAGTGAATATGAAGCGCAGACATACGAGCAGTACTTC
V gene: TRBV27; clone size: .; J gene: TRBJ1-1; CDR3 length: 16; D gene: .; CDR3 protein: CASSLSRGLSNTEAFF; CDR3 DNA: TGTGCCAGCAGTTTATCTCGGGGGCTGTCGAACACTGAAGCTTTCTTT
V gene: TRBV28; clone size: .; J gene: TRBJ2-7; CDR3 length: 16; D gene: .; CDR3 protein: CASSYPRGAPSFEQYF; CDR3 DNA: TGTGCCAGCAGCTATCCCCGGGGGGCCCCTTCCTTCGAGCAGTACTTC
V gene: TRBV11-2; clone size: once; J gene: TRBJ2-2; CDR3 length: 14; D gene: .; CDR3 protein: CASSQDYNTGELFF; CDR3 DNA: TGTGCCAGCAGCCAGGACTACAACACCGGGGAGCTGTTTTTT
V gene: TRBV29-1; clone size: .; J gene: TRBJ2-3; CDR3 length: 14; D gene: .; CDR3 protein: CSVERGSGGDTQYF; CDR3 DNA: TGCAGCGTCGAACGGGGGAGTGGTGGAGATACGCAGTATTTT
V gene: TRBV28; clone size: few; J gene: TRBJ1-2; CDR3 length: 12; D gene: .; CDR3 protein: CATYEGYYGYTF; CDR3 DNA: TGTGCCACCTACGAAGGGTACTATGGCTACACCTTC
V gene: TRBV19; clone size: .; J gene: TRBJ2-5; CDR3 length: 15; D gene: .; CDR3 protein: CASSIQTGLQETQYF; CDR3 DNA: TGTGCCAGTAGTATACAGACAGGTCTACAAGAGACCCAGTACTTC
V gene: TRBV19; clone size: once; J gene: TRBJ2-7; CDR3 length: 15; D gene: .; CDR3 protein: CASSTQGSYSAEQYF; CDR3 DNA: TGTGCCAGTAGTACACAGGGTTCGTATTCGGCCGAGCAGTACTTC
V gene: TRBV10-3; clone size: .; J gene: TRBJ2-7; CDR3 length: 13; D gene: .; CDR3 protein: CAISESGRDRAHF; CDR3 DNA: TGTGCCATCAGTGAGTCGGGACGGGATAGGGCCCACTTC
V gene: TRBV10-2; clone size: .; J gene: TRBJ2-5; CDR3 length: 13; D gene: TRBD2; CDR3 protein: CASSAGGIMAQYF; CDR3 DNA: TGCGCCAGCAGTGCGGGGGGGATAATGGCCCAGTACTTC
V gene: TRBV10-3; clone size: .; J gene: TRBJ1-2; CDR3 length: 16; D gene: TRBD1; CDR3 protein: CAITPSPDRGPYGYTF; CDR3 DNA: TGTGCCATCACCCCGTCACCGGACAGGGGTCCCTATGGCTACACCTTC
V gene: TRBV10-3; clone size: .; J gene: TRBJ1-1; CDR3 length: 14; D gene: TRBD1; CDR3 protein: CAISQQGVNTEAFF; CDR3 DNA: TGTGCCATCAGCCAACAGGGGGTGAACACTGAAGCTTTCTTT
V gene: TRBV6-1; clone size: .; J gene: TRBJ1-3; CDR3 length: 17; D gene: .; CDR3 protein: CASSGHKGQFAGNTIYF; CDR3 DNA: TGTGCCAGCAGTGGACATAAGGGACAATTTGCCGGAAACACCATATATTTT
V gene: TRBV21-1; clone size: .; J gene: TRBJ2-7; CDR3 length: 15; D gene: .; CDR3 protein: CASSEGQRTTYEQYF; CDR3 DNA: TGTGCCAGCAGCGAGGGACAGCGAACTACCTACGAGCAGTACTTC
V gene: TRBV5-1; clone size: .; J gene: TRBJ2-2; CDR3 length: 19; D gene: TRBD1; CDR3 protein: CASSLEAVFGQVPPGELFF; CDR3 DNA: TGCGCCAGCAGCTTGGAAGCCGTCTTTGGACAGGTTCCGCCCGGGGAGCTGTTTTTT
V gene: TRBV4-1; clone size: .; J gene: TRBJ1-5; CDR3 length: 15; D gene: TRBD1; CDR3 protein: CASSQGTGEDQPQHF; CDR3 DNA: TGCGCCAGCAGCCAAGGGACAGGGGAGGATCAGCCCCAGCATTTT
V gene: TRBV5-1; clone size: .; J gene: TRBJ2-7; CDR3 length: 13; D gene: .; CDR3 protein: CASSPRVGYEQYF; CDR3 DNA: TGCGCCAGCAGCCCACGGGTTGGCTACGAGCAGTACTTC
V gene: TRBV11-3; clone size: once; J gene: TRBJ2-3; CDR3 length: 17; D gene: .; CDR3 protein: CASSLVWERTSTDTQYF; CDR3 DNA: TGTGCCAGCAGCTTAGTGTGGGAACGAACTAGCACAGATACGCAGTATTTT
V gene: TRBV5-4; clone size: .; J gene: TRBJ2-7; CDR3 length: 18; D gene: TRBD2; CDR3 protein: CASSSGTSGRALTYEQYF; CDR3 DNA: TGTGCCAGCAGCTCGGGGACTAGCGGGAGGGCCCTTACCTACGAGCAGTACTTC
V gene: TRBV2; clone size: .; J gene: TRBJ1-5; CDR3 length: 16; D gene: .; CDR3 protein: CASTGSGIGSNQPQHF; CDR3 DNA: TGTGCCAGCACAGGATCAGGGATTGGGAGCAATCAGCCCCAGCATTTT
V gene: TRBV25-1; clone size: .; J gene: TRBJ1-2; CDR3 length: 15; D gene: .; CDR3 protein: CASSASGRGSYGYTF; CDR3 DNA: TGTGCCAGCAGTGCCAGTGGACGCGGTTCATATGGCTACACCTTC
V gene: TRBV2; clone size: .; J gene: TRBJ2-7; CDR3 length: 14; D gene: TRBD2; CDR3 protein: CASALAGGPYEQYF; CDR3 DNA: TGTGCCAGCGCCCTGGCGGGAGGGCCCTACGAGCAGTACTTC
V gene: TRBV9; clone size: .; J gene: TRBJ2-2; CDR3 length: 16; D gene: TRBD2; CDR3 protein: CASSVGGGSNTGELFF; CDR3 DNA: TGTGCCAGCAGCGTAGGTGGCGGGAGTAACACCGGGGAGCTGTTTTTT
V gene: TRBV29-1; clone size: .; J gene: TRBJ2-2; CDR3 length: 13; D gene: TRBD1; CDR3 protein: CSVSGTAPGELFF; CDR3 DNA: TGCAGCGTTTCCGGGACAGCCCCCGGGGAGCTGTTTTTT
V gene: TRBV30; clone size: .; J gene: TRBJ2-3; CDR3 length: 18; D gene: TRBD2; CDR3 protein: CAWSPASGRRRGTDTQYF; CDR3 DNA: TGTGCCTGGAGTCCGGCTAGCGGGAGGCGGAGGGGCACAGATACGCAGTATTTT
V gene: TRBV7-9; clone size: .; J gene: TRBJ2-1; CDR3 length: 18; D gene: TRBD2; CDR3 protein: CASTFTVGGRGSYNEQFF; CDR3 DNA: TGTGCCAGCACCTTTACGGTCGGCGGGAGGGGTTCCTACAATGAGCAGTTCTTC
V gene: TRBV14; clone size: .; J gene: TRBJ2-2; CDR3 length: 15; D gene: .; CDR3 protein: CASSLISGNTGELFF; CDR3 DNA: TGTGCCAGCAGCCTAATTAGCGGGAACACCGGGGAGCTGTTTTTT
V gene: TRBV28; clone size: .; J gene: TRBJ1-5; CDR3 length: 15; D gene: TRBD1; CDR3 protein: CASRDRVEWREPQHF; CDR3 DNA: TGTGCCAGCCGGGACAGGGTGGAATGGAGAGAGCCCCAGCATTTT
V gene: TRBV10-3; clone size: .; J gene: TRBJ2-1; CDR3 length: 14; D gene: .; CDR3 protein: CAISYSGPDGEQFF; CDR3 DNA: TGTGCCATCAGTTACTCGGGACCCGACGGTGAGCAGTTCTTC
V gene: TRBV7-9; clone size: .; J gene: TRBJ1-5; CDR3 length: 16; D gene: .; CDR3 protein: CASSLAGTSGNQPQHF; CDR3 DNA: TGTGCCAGCAGCTTAGCGGGGACATCGGGCAATCAGCCCCAGCATTTT